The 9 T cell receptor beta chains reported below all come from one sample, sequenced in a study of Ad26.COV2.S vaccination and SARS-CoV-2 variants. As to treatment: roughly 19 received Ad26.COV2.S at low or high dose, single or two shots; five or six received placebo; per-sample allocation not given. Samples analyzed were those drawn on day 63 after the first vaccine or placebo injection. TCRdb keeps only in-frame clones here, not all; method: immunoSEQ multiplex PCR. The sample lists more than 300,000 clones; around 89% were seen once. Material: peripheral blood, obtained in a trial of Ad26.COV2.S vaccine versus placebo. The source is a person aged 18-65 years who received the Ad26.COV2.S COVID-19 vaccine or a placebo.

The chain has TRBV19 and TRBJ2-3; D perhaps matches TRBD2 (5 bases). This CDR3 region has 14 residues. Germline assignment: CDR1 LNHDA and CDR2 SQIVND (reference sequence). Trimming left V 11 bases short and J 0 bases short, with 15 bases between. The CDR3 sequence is CAADCGPSTDTQYF. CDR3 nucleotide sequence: TGTGCCGCGGACTGCGGACCTAGCACAGATACGCAGTATTTT.

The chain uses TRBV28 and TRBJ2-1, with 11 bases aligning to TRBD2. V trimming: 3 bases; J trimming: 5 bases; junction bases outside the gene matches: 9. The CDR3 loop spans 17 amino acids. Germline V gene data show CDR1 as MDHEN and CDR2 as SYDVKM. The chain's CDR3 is CASSFLASGRINNEQFF. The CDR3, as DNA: TGTGCCAGCAGTTTTCTCGCTAGCGGGAGGATTAACAATGAGCAGTTCTTC.

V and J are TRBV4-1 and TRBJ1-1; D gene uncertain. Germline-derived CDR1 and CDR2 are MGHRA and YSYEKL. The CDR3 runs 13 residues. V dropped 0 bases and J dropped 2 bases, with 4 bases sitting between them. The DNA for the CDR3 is TGCGCCAGCAGCCAAGACCCAAACACTGAAGCTTTCTTT. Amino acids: CASSQDPNTEAFF.

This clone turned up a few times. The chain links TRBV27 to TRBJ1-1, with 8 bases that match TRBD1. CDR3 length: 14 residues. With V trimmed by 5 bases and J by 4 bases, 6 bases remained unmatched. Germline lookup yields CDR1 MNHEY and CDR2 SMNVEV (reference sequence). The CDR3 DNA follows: TGTGCCAGCAGTATCGTCCAGGGGGCCACTGAAGCTTTCTTT. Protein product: CASSIVQGATEAFF.

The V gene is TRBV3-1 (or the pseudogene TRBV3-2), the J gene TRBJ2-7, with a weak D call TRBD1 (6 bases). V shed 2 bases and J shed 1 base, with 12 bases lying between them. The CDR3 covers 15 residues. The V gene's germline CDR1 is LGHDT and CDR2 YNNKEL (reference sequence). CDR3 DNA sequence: TGTGCCAGCAGCCAATGGGCAGGGGCTTCCTACGAGCAGTACTTC. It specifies CASSQWAGASYEQYF.

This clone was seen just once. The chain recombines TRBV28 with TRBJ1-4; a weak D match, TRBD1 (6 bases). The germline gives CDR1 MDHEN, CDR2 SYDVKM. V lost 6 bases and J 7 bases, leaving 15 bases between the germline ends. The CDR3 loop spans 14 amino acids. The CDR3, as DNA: TGTGCCAGCAGCCATCAGGGGATTTTTGAAAAACTGTTTTTT. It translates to CASSHQGIFEKLFF.

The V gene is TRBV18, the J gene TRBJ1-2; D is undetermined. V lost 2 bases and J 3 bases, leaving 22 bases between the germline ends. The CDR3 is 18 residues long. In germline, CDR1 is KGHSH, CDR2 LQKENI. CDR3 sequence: CASSPMNGSEKSDYGYTF. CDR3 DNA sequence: TGTGCCAGCTCACCAATGAACGGCAGTGAGAAGAGTGACTATGGCTACACCTTC.

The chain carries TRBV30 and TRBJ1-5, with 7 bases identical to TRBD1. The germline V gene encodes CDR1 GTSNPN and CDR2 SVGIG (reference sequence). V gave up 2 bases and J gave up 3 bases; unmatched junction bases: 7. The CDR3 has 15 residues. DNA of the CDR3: TGTGCCTGGAGTCGACAGGGTCCTGTCAATCAGCCCCAGCATTTT. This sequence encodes CAWSRQGPVNQPQHF.

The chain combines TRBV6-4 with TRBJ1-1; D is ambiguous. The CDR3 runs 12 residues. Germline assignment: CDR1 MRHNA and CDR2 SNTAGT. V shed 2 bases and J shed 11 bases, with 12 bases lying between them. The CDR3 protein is CASSDGGSRAFF. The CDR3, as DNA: TGTGCCAGCAGTGACGGAGGAAGTAGGGCTTTCTTT.